This T cell receptor beta chain was sequenced for a study of shared clonotypes between healthy human individuals. Overall study: The composition of the donors was a couple of women and a few men aged 18 to 49.

Remarks on this clone: Its target is unknown.

TCRdb's table, derived via immunoSEQ multiplex PCR, lists solely in-frame clones and lacks some. Among around 2.1 million clones listed, approximately 95% were seen once. The CDR3 runs 16 residues. The ends lost 1 base at V and 3 bases at J; junction bases unmatched: 6. Germline CDR1 SGHTA, CDR2 FQGNSA. General study findings and limits: Rarefaction showed that sequencing of sorted subsets was incomplete (despite large depth). Naive subsets, compared against memory subsets, generally had larger estimated richness values.

The chain couples TRBV7-2 to TRBJ1-5; TRBD1 matches 7 bases. Sequenced material: naive CD4+ T cells sorted from blood. Subset noted: CD45RA+ positively selected. This TCR came from a man aged 18 to 30 in good health. The CDR3: CASSLGSDRNNQPQHF. CDR3 bases: TGTGCCAGCAGCTTAGGTTCGGACAGGAACAATCAGCCCCAGCATTTT.